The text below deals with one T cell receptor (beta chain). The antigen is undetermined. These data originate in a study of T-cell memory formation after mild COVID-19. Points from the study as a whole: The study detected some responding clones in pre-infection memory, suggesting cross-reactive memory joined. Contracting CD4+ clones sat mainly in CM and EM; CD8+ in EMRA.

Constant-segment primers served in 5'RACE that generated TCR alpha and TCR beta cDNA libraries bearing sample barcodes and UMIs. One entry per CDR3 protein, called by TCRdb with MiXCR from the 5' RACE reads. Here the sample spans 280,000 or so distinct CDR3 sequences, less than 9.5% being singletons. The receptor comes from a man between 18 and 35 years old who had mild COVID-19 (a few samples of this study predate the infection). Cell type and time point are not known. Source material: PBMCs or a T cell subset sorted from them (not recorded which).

CDR3 nucleotide sequence: TGTGCCAGCTTAGGACAGGGCGGTGGTGATACGCAGTATTTT. Amino acid sequence: CASLGQGGGDTQYF. The chain recombines TRBV18 with TRBJ2-3; 8 bases agree with TRBD1. The CDR3 length is 14 residues. Germline CDR1 KGHSH, CDR2 LQKENI. Germline trimming cut 7 bases from V and 6 bases from J; bases unmatched to any gene: 9.